This T cell receptor (beta chain) was captured in a study of blood T cells in healthy people across ages. The study, taken as a whole, reports: Long-lived donors exceeded aged donors in naive CD4+ cells and diversity.

V was trimmed by 4 bases and J by 8 bases, leaving 18 bases between them. CDR1 is SNHLY and CDR2 is FYNNEI in the germline V gene. The CDR3 consists of 15 residues. In its sample, this clonotype was seen a few times. Its antigen is currently unknown. Sample-barcoded 5' priming and a J-beta primer mix drove a second PCR of roughly 7 to 11 cycles. Samples each returned at least 2.5 million CDR3-containing paired-end reads. One entry per CDR3 protein, called by TCRdb with MiXCR from the 5' RACE reads. The sample shows about 640,000 distinct CDR3 sequences, 58% of them seen only once. The sequence was obtained from a man aged 55 to 70 in good health. The chain carries TRBV2 and TRBJ2-1; maybe TRBD2 (6 bases). The sequenced sample was blood. The CDR3, as DNA: TGTGCCAGCAGTGCAACAACAGAGGGAGGCTATGAGCAGTTCTTC. It yields the protein CASSATTEGGYEQFF.